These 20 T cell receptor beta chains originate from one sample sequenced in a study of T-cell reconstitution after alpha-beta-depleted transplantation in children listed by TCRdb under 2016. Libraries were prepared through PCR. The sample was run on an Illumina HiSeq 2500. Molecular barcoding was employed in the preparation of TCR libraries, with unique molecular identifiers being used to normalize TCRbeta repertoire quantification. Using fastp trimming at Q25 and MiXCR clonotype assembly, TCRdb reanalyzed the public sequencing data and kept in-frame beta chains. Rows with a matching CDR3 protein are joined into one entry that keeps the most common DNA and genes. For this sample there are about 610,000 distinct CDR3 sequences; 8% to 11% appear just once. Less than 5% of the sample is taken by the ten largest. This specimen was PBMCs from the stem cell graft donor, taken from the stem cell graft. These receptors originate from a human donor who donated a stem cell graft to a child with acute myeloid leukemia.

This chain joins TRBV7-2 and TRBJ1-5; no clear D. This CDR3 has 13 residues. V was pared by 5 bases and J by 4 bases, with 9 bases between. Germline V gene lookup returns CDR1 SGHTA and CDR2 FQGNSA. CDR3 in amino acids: CASSPGINQPQHF. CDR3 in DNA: TGTGCCAGCAGCCCTGGGATAAATCAGCCCCAGCATTTT. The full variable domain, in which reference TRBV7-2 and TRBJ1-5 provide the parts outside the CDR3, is GAGVSQSPSNKVTEKGKDVELRCDPISGHTALYWYRQSLGQGLEFLIYFQGNSAPDKSGLPSDRFSAERTGGSVSTLTIQRTQQEDSAVYLCASSPGINQPQHFGDGTRLSIL.

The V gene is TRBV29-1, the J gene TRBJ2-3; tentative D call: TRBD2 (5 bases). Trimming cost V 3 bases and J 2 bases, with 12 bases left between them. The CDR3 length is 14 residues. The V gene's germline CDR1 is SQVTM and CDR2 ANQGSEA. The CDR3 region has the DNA TGCAGCGTTGATCGAGGGAGCCACACAGATACGCAGTATTTT. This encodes CSVDRGSHTDTQYF.

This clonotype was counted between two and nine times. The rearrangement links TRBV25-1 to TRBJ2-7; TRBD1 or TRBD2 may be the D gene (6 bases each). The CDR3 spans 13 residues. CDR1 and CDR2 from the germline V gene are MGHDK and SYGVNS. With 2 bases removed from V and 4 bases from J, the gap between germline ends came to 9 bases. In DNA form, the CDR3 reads TGTGCCAGCAGTGAACAGGGGAGGTACGAGCAGTACTTC. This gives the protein CASSEQGRYEQYF.

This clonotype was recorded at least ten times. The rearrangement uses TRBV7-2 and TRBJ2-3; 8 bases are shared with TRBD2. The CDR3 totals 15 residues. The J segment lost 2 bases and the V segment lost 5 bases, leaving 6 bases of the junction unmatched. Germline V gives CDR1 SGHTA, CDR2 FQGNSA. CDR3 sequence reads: CASSRSSGTTDTQYF. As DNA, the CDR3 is TGTGCCAGCAGCCGCAGTAGCGGGACCACAGATACGCAGTATTTT.

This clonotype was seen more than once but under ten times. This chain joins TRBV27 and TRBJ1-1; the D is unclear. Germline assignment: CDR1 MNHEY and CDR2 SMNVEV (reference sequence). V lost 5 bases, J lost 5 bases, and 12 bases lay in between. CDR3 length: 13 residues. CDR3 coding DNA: TGTGCCAGCAGTCGAGCGAGGGAGACTGAAGCTTTCTTT. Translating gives CASSRARETEAFF.

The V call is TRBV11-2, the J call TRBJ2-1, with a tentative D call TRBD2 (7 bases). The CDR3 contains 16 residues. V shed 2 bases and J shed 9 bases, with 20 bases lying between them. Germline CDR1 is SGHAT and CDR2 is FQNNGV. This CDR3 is CASSLLSPRGGGEQFF. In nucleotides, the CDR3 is TGTGCCAGCAGCTTACTGTCCCCTAGAGGGGGGGGTGAGCAGTTCTTC.

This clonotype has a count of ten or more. The DNA of the CDR3 is TGTGCCAGCAGCAGGGGGACTAGCGGGTTTTACGAGCAGTACTTC. It yields the protein CASSRGTSGFYEQYF. The J gene is TRBJ2-7, the V gene TRBV6-1; 12 bases line up with TRBD2. This CDR3 spans 15 amino acids. V dropped 6 bases and J dropped 4; count of bases not matched to a gene: 7. From germline, CDR1 is MNHNS and CDR2 SASEGT.

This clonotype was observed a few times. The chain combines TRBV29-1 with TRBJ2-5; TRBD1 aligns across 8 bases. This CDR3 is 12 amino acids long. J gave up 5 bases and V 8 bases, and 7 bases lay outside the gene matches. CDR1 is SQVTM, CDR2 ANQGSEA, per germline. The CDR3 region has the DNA TGCAGCACCCTCAGGGGGCTTGAGACCCAGTACTTC. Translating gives CSTLRGLETQYF.

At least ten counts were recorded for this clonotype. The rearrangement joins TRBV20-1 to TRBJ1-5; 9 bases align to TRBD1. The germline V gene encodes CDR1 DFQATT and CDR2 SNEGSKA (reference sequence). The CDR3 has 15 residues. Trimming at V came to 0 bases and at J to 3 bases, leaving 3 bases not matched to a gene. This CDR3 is CSAREGDRVNQPQHF. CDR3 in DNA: TGCAGTGCTAGAGAGGGGGACAGGGTCAATCAGCCCCAGCATTTT.

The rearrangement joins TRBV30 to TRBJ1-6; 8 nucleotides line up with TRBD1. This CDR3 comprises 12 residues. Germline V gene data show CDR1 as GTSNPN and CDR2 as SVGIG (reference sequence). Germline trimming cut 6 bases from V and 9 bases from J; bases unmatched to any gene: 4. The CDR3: CACDRGSSPLHF. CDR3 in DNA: TGTGCCTGTGACAGGGGCAGTTCACCCCTCCACTTT.

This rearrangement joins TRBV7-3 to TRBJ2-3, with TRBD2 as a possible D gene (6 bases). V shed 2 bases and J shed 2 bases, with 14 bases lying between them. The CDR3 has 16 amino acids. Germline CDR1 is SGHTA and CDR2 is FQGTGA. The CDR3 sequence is CASSLGALAVTDTQYF. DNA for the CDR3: TGTGCCAGCAGCTTAGGGGCTTTAGCGGTCACAGATACGCAGTATTTT.

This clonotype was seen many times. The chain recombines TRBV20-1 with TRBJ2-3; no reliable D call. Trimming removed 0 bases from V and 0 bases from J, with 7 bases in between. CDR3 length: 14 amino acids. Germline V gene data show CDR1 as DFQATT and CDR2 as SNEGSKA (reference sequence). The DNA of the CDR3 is TGCAGTGCTAGAGATATCCGGAGCACAGATACGCAGTATTTT. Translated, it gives CSARDIRSTDTQYF.

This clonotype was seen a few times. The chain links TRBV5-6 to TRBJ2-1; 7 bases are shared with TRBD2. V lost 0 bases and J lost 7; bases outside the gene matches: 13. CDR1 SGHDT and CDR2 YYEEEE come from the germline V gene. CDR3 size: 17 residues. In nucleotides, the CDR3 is TGTGCCAGCAGCTTGGTGCGGGGCGGGAGATTAAATAATGAGCAGTTCTTC. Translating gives CASSLVRGGRLNNEQFF.

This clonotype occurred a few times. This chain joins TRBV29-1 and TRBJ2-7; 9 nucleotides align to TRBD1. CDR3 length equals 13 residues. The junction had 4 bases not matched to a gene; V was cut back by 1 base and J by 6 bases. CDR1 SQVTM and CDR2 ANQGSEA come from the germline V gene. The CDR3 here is CSVEGQGVREQYF. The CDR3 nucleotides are TGCAGCGTTGAAGGACAGGGGGTGCGCGAGCAGTACTTC.

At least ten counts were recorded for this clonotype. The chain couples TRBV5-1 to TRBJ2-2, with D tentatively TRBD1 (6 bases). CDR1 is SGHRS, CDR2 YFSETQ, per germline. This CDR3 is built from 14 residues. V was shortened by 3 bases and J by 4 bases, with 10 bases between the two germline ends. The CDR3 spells CASSSQGPTGELFF. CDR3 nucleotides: TGCGCCAGCAGCTCACAGGGACCCACCGGGGAGCTGTTTTTT. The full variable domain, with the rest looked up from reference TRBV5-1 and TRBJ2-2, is KAGVTQTPRYLIKTRGQQVTLSCSPISGHRSVSWYQQTPGQGLQFLFEYFSETQRNKGNFPGRFSGRQFSNSRSEMNVSTLELGDSALYLCASSSQGPTGELFFGEGSRLTVL.

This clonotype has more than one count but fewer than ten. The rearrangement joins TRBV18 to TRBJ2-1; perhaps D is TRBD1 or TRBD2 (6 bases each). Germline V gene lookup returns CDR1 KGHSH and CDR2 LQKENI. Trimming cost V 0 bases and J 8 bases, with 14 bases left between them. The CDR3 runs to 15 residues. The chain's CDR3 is CASSPPELAGDEQFF. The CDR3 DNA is TGTGCCAGCTCACCACCGGAACTAGCAGGGGATGAGCAGTTCTTC.

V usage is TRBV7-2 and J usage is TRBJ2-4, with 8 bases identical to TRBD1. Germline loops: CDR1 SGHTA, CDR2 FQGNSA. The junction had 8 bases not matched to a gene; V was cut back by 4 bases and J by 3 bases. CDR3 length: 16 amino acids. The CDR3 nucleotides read TGTGCCAGCAGCTGGACAGGGTCAGGGGGCAAAAACATTCAGTACTTC. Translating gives CASSWTGSGGKNIQYF.

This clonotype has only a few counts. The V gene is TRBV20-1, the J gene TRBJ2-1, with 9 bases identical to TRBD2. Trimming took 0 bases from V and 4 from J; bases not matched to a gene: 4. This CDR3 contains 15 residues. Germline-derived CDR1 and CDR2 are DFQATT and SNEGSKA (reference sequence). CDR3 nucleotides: TGCAGTGCTAGAGATACCGCGGGAGGGTACAATGAGCAGTTCTTC. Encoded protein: CSARDTAGGYNEQFF.

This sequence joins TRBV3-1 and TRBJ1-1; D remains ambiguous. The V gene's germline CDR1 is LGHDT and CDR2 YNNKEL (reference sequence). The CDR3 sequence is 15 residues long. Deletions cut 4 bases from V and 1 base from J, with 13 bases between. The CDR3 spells CASSRRAITNTEAFF. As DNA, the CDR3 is TGTGCCAGCAGCCGACGGGCTATTACGAACACTGAAGCTTTCTTT.

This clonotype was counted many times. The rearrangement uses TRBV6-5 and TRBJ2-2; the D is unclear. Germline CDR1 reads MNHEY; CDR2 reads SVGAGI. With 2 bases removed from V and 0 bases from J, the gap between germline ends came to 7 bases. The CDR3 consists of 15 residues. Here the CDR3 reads CASSYDHTNTGELFF. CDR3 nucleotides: TGTGCCAGCAGTTACGACCACACGAACACCGGGGAGCTGTTTTTT.